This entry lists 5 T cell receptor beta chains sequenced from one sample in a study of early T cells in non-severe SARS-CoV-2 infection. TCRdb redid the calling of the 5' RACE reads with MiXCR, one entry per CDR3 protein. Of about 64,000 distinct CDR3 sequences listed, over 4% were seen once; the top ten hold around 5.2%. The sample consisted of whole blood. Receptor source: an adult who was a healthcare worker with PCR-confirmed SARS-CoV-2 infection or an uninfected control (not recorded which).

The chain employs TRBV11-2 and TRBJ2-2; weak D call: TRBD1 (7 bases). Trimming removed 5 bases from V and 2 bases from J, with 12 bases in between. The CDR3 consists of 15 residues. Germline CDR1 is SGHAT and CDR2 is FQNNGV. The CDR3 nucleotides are TGTGCCAGCAGCCCAGGGGGGCTTAACACCGGGGAGCTGTTTTTT. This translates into CASSPGGLNTGELFF.

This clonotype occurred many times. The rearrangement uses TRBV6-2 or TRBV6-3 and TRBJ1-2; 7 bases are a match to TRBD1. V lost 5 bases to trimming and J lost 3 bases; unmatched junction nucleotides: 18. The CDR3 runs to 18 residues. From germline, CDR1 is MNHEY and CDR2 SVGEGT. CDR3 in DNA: TGTGCCAGCAGTAAACAGGTCAGGGGGAACGGCGGTGACTATGGCTACACCTTC. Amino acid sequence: CASSKQVRGNGGDYGYTF.

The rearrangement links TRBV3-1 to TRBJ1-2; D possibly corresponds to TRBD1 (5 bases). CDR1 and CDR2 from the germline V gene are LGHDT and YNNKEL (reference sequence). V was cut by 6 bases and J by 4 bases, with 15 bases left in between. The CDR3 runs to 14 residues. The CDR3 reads CASSQGSRTYGYTF. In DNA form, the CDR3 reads TGTGCCAGCAGTCAGGGATCCCGGACCTATGGCTACACCTTC.

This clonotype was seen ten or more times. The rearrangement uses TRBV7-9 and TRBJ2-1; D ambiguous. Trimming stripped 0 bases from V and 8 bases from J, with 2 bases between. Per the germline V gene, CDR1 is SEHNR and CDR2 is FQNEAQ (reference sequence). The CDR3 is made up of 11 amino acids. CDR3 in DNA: TGTGCCAGCAGCTTAGCGGATGAGCAGTTCTTC. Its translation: CASSLADEQFF.

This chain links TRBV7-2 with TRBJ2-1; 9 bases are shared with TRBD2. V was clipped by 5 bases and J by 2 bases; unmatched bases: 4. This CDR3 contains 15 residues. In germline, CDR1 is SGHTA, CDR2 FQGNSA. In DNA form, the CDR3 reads TGTGCCAGCAGCCCCGGACTAGCGCCCTACAATGAGCAGTTCTTC. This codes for CASSPGLAPYNEQFF.